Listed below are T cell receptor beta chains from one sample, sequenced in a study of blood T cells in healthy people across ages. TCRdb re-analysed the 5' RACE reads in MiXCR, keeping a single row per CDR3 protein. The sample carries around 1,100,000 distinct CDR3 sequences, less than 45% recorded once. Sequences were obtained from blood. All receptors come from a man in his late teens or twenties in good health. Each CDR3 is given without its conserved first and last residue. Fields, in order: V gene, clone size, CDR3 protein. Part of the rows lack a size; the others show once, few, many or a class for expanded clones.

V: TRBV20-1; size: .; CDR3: SAPTRDMDTQY
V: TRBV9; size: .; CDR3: ASSAEDGSYEQY
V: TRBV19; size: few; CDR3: ASSMQSRGYEQY
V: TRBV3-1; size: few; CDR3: ASSQGTGLAGKEQY
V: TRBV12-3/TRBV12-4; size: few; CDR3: ASSLSGGSPMNTEAF
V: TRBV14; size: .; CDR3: ASSRGQGVVYEQY
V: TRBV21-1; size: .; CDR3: ATVKGLGGTSYQPQH
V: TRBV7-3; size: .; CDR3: ASSLLPGGGGEQF
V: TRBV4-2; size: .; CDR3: ASSQDPGGYSNQPQH
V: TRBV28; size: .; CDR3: ASPGTSGVFSYNEQF
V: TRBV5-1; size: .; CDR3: ASSLDLLLTYNEQF
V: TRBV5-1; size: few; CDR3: ASSADRPYGYT
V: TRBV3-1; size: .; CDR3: ASSQDTPAYYNEQF
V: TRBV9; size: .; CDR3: ASSSSGDVTDTQY
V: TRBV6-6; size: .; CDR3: ASSYPRGLNTEAF
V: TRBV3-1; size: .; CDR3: ASSLQTGTGNSPLH
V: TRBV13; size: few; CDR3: ASSLGRGRVHQPQH
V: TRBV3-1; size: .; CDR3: ASSQPSGGVKYNEQF
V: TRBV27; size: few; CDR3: ASSLSGEPSFVYEQY
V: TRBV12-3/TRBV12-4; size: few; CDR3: ASRGDLRSPLH
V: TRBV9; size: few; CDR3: ASSSGGSYYGYT
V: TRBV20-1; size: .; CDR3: SAPTDMNTEAF
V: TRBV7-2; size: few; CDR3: ASSLAFWTGGNIQY
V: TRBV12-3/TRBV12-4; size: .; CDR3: ASSYSGNSPLH
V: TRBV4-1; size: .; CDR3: ASSQVAVEEYGYT
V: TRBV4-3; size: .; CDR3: AGSQDFSGRNTGELF
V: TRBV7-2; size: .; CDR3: ASSLVGTRNEKLF
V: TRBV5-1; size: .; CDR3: ASSFLQLNTEAF
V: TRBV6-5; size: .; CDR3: ASSYSHSGIKNIQY
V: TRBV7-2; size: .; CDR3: ASSFVTGTYEQY
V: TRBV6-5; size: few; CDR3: ASSYRGSYNEQF
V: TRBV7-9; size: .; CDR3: ASSLGSESNEKLF
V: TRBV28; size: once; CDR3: ASSLRGTIAEAF
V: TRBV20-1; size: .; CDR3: SASYGDTEAF
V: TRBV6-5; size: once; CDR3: ASRVGQGDYGYT
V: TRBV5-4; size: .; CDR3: ASSQGTGNSPPH
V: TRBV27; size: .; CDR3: ASSLRLASNQPQH
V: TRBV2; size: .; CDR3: ASSLQGFDEKLF
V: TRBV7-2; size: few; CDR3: ASSITRGRNYGYT
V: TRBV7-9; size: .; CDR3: ASSPRGLVNEQF
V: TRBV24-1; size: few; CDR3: ATSDPGGPDTQY
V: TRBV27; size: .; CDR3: ASSPRDQGVSSTDTQY
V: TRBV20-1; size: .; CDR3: SARPPGRGTEAF
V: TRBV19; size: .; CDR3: ASRTGDQAKNIQY
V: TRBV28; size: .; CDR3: AGSRSTGEPDTQY
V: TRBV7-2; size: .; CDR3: ASSKGQGSTDTQY
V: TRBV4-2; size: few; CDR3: ASSPTGPGEKLF
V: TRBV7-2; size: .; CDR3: ASSPGRGQLAKNIQY
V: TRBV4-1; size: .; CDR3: ASSGQGRPNYGYT
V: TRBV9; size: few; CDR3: ASSVEDSFLTDTQY
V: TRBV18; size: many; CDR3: ASSPWGGTEAF
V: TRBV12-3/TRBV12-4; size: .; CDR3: ASDNVGNSPLH